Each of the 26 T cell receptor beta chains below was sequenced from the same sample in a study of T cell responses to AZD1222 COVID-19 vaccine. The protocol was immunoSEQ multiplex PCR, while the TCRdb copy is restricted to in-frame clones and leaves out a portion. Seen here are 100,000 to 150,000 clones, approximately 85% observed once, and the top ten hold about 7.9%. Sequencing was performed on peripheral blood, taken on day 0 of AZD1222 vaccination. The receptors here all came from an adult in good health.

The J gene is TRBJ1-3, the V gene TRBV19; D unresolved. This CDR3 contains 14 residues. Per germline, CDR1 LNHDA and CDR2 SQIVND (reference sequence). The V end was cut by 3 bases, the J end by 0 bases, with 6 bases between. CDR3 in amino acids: CASSMRSSGNTIYF. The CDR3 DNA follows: TGTGCCAGTAGTATGAGGAGCTCTGGAAACACCATATATTTT.

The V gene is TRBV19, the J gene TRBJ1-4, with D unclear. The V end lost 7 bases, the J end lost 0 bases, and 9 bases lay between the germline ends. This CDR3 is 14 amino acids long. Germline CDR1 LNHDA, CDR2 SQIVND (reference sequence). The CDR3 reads CASTPWSTNEKLFF. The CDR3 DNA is TGTGCCAGTACCCCATGGTCAACTAATGAAAAACTGTTTTTT.

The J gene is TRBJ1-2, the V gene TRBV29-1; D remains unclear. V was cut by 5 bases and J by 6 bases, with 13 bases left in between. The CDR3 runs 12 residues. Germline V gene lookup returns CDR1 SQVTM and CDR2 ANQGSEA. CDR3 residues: CSVSWSENGYTF. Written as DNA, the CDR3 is TGCAGCGTTTCGTGGTCGGAGAATGGCTACACCTTC.

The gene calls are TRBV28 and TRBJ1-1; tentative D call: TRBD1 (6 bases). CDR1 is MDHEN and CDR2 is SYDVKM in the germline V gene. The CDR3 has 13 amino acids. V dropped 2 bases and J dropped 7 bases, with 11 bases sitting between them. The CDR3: CASSLPGAVEAFF. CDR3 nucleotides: TGTGCCAGCAGTTTACCAGGGGCGGTTGAAGCTTTCTTT.

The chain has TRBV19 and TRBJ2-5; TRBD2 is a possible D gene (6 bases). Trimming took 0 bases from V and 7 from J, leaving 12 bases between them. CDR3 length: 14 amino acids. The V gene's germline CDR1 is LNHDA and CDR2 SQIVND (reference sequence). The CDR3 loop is CASSIERGGMTQYF. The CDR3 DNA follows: TGTGCCAGTAGTATAGAGCGGGGTGGCATGACCCAGTACTTC. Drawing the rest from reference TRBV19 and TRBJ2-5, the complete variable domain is DGGITQSPKYLFRKEGQNVTLSCEQNLNHDAMYWYRQDPGQGLRLIYYSQIVNDFQKGDIAEGYSVSREKKESFPLTVTSAQKNPTAFYLCASSIERGGMTQYFGPGTRLLVL.

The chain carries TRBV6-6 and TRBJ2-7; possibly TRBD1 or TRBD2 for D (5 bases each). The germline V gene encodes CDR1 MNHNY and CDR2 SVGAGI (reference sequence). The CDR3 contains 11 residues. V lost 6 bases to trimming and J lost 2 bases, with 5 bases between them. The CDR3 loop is CASRGPYEQYF. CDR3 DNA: TGTGCCAGCAGGGGACCCTACGAGCAGTACTTC.

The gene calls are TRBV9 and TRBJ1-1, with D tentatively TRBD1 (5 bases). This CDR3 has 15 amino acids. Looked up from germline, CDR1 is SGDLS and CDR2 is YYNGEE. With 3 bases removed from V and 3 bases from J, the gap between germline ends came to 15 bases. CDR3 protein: CASSATLGTYTEAFF. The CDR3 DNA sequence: TGTGCCAGCAGCGCTACCCTCGGGACTTACACTGAAGCTTTCTTT. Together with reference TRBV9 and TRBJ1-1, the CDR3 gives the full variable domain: DSGVTQTPKHLITATGQRVTLRCSPRSGDLSVYWYQQSLDQGLQFLIQYYNGEERAKGNILERFSAQQFPDLHSELNLSSLELGDSALYFCASSATLGTYTEAFFGQGTRLTVV.

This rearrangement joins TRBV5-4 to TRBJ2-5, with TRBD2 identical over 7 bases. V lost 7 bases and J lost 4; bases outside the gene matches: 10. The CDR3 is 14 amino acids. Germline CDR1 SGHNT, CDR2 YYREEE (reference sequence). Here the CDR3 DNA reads TGTGCCAGCGGGAATAGGGACTACAGAGAGACCCAGTACTTC. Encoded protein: CASGNRDYRETQYF.

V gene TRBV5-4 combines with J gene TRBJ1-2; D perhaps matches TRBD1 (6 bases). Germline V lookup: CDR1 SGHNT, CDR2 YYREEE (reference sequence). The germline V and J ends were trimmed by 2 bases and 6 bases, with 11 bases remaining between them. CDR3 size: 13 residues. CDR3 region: CASSLNRENGYTF. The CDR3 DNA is TGTGCCAGCAGCTTAAACAGGGAAAATGGCTACACCTTC.

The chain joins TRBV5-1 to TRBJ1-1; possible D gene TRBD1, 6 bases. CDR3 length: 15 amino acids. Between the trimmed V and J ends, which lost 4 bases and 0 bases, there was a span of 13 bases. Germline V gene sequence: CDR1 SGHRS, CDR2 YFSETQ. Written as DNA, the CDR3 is TGCGCCAGCAGCCCGAAGACAGGTATGAACACTGAAGCTTTCTTT. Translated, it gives CASSPKTGMNTEAFF.

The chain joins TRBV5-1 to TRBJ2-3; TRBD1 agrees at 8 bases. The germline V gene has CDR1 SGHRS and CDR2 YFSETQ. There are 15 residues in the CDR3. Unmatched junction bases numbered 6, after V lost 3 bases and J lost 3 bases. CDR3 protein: CASSSRTGRTDTQYF. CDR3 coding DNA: TGCGCCAGCAGCTCCAGGACAGGGAGGACAGATACGCAGTATTTT. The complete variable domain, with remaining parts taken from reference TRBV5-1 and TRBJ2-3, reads KAGVTQTPRYLIKTRGQQVTLSCSPISGHRSVSWYQQTPGQGLQFLFEYFSETQRNKGNFPGRFSGRQFSNSRSEMNVSTLELGDSALYLCASSSRTGRTDTQYFGPGTRLTVL.

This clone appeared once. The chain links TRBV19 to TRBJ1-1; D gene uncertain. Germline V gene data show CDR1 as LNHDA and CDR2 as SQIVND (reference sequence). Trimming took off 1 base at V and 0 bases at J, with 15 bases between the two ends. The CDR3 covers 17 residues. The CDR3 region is CASSIGNVGYMNTEAFF. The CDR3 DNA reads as TGTGCCAGTAGTATAGGAAACGTGGGATACATGAACACTGAAGCTTTCTTT.

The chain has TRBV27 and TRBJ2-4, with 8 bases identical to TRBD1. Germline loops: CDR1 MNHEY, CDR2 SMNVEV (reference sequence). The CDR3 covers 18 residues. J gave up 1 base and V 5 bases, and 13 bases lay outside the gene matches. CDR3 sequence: CASSDILQGAQAKNIQYF. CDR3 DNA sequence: TGTGCCAGCAGTGACATACTTCAGGGGGCCCAGGCCAAAAACATTCAGTACTTC.

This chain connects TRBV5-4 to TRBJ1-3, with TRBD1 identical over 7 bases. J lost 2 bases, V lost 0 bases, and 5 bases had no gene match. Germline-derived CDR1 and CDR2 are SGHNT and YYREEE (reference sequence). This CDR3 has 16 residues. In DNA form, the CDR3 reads TGTGCCAGCAGCTTGGCGGACAGGCACGCTGGAAACACCATATATTTT. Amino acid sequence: CASSLADRHAGNTIYF. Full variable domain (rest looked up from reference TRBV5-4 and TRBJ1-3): ETGVTQSPTHLIKTRGQQVTLRCSSQSGHNTVSWYQQALGQGPQFIFQYYREEENGRGNFPPRFSGLQFPNYSSELNVNALELDDSALYLCASSLADRHAGNTIYFGEGSWLTVV.

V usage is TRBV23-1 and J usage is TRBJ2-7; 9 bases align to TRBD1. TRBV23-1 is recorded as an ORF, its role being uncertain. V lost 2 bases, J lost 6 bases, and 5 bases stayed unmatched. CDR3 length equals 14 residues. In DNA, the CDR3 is TGCGCCAGCAGTCAAGATACAGGGGGCGGCGAGCAGTACTTC. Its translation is CASSQDTGGGEQYF.

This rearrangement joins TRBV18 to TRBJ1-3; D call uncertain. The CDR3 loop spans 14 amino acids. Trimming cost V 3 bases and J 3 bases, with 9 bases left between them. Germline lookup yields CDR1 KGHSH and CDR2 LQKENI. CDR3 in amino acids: CASSPGVSGNTIYF. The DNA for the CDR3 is TGTGCCAGCTCACCTGGGGTTAGTGGAAACACCATATATTTT.

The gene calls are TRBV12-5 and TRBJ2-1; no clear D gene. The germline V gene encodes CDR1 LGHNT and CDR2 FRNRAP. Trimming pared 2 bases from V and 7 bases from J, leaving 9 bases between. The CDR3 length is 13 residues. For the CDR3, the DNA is TGTGCTAGTGGTTTGTCGCCCAGGAATGAGCAGTTCTTC. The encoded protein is CASGLSPRNEQFF.

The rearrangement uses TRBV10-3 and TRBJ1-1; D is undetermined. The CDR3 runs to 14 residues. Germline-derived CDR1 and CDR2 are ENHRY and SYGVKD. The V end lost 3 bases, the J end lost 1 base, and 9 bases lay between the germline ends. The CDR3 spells CAISDVVTNTEAFF. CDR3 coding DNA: TGTGCCATCAGTGATGTGGTTACGAACACTGAAGCTTTCTTT.

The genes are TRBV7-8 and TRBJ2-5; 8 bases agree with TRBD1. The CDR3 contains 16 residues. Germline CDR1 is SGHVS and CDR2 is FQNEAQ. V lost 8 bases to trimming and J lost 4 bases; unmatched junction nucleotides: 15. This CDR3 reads CASSLDRDLSGETQYF. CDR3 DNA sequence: TGTGCCAGCTCGCTGGACAGGGATTTATCAGGAGAGACCCAGTACTTC.

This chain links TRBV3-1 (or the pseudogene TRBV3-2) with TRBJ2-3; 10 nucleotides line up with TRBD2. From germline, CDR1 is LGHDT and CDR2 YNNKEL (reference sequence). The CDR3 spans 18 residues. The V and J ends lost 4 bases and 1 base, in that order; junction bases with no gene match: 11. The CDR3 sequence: CASSPRAGGAFGTDTQYF. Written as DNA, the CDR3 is TGTGCCAGCAGCCCCCGAGCGGGGGGGGCCTTCGGCACAGATACGCAGTATTTT.

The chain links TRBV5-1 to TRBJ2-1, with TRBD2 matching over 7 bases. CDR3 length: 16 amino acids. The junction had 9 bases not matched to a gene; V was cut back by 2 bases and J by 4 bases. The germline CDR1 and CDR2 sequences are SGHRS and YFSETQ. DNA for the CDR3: TGCGCCAGCAGCTTAGGTTCTGAAGCGGGGTACAATGAGCAGTTCTTC. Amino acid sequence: CASSLGSEAGYNEQFF.

The CDR3 loop reads CASSLGSRQRVETQYF. The CDR3 DNA follows: TGTGCCAGCAGCTTAGGGTCACGGCAGCGGGTAGAGACCCAGTACTTC. The rearrangement links TRBV7-3 to TRBJ2-5; D perhaps matches TRBD2 (6 bases). Trimming shortened V by 2 bases and J by 4 bases, and 17 bases separated the two germline ends. Looked up from germline, CDR1 is SGHTA and CDR2 is FQGTGA. The CDR3 extends over 16 amino acids. The full variable domain, in which reference TRBV7-3 and TRBJ2-5 provide the parts outside the CDR3, is GAGVSQTPSNKVTEKGKYVELRCDPISGHTALYWYRQSLGQGPEFLIYFQGTGAADDSGLPNDRFFAVRPEGSVSTLKIQRTERGDSAVYLCASSLGSRQRVETQYFGPGTRLLVL.

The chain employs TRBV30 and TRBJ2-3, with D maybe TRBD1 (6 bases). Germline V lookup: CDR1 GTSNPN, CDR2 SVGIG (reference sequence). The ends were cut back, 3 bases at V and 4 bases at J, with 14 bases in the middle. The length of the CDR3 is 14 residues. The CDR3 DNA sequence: TGTGCCTGGAGGAAGGCAGGGGCCGCAGATACGCAGTATTTT. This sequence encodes CAWRKAGAADTQYF.

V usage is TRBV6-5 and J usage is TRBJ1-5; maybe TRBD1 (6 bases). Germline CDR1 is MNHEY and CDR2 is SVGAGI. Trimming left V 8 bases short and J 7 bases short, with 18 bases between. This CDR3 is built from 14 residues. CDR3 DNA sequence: TGTGCCAGCGGAAAATTCCAGGGGATACAGCCCCAGCATTTT. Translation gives CASGKFQGIQPQHF.

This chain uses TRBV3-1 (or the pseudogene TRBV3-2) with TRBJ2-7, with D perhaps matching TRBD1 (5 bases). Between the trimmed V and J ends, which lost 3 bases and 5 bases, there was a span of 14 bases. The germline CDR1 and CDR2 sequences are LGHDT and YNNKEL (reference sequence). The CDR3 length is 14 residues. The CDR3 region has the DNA TGTGCCAGCAGCCAGCCGGCAGGGCCCAACGAGCAGTACTTC. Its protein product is CASSQPAGPNEQYF.

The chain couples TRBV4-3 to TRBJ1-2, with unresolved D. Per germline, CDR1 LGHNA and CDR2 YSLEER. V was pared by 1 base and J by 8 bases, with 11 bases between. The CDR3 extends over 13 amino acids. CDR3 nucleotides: TGCGCCAGCAGCCAAGCGACGAGTGAGGGCTACACCTTC. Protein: CASSQATSEGYTF.